This T cell receptor beta chain was profiled in a study of neurological immune-mediated disorders. Study-wide findings and caveats: HTLV-1-associated myelopathy ranked highest for TCR clonal expansion and multiple sclerosis lowest, beneath healthy controls.

Germline assignment: CDR1 SGHVS and CDR2 FNYEAQ. The CDR3 sequence is 14 residues long. V shed 1 base and J shed 4 bases, with 10 bases lying between them. The sample's time point: longitudinal time-point 2. TCRdb re-called the 5' RACE reads through MiXCR, storing one row per CDR3 protein. The data show some 50,000 distinct CDR3 sequences, around 12% seen once. There are a few counts of this clonotype. The antigen is undetermined. The V and J genes are TRBV7-6 and TRBJ2-5; maybe TRBD2 (7 bases). The sequencing input was PBMCs. The source of this sequence is a male donor with HTLV-1-associated myelopathy (HAM/TSP). CDR3 protein: CASSLDGGPETQYF. The CDR3, as DNA: TGTGCCAGCAGCTTAGACGGGGGGCCAGAGACCCAGTACTTC.